Listed below are T cell receptor beta chains from one sample, sequenced in a study of early T cells in non-severe SARS-CoV-2 infection. TCRdb reprocessed the 5' RACE reads with MiXCR, giving one entry per CDR3 protein. The repertoire holds about 50,000 distinct CDR3 sequences, with roughly 16% as singletons. This material consisted of whole blood, taken at baseline. The receptors come from an adult who was a healthcare worker with PCR-confirmed SARS-CoV-2 infection or an uninfected control (not recorded which). The CDR3 runs from the conserved cysteine through the conserved F or W. A D gene is named only where the DNA matches it firmly. Size tells how often a clone was seen (once, few, many) or the class of an expanded clone, and some rows leave it out.

CDR3,DNA,J,D,V,size
CASSFGGPYSYNEQFF,TGTGCCAGCAGCTTTGGGGGGCCGTACTCCTACAATGAGCAGTTCTTC,TRBJ2-1,NA,TRBV5-6,few
CASSQTGTEGYTF,TGTGCCAGCAGCCAAACAGGGACCGAGGGCTACACCTTC,TRBJ1-2,NA,TRBV5-6,NA
CASSLILGTYNEQFF,TGTGCCAGCAGCTTAATTTTAGGAACTTACAATGAGCAGTTCTTC,TRBJ2-1,NA,TRBV7-9,NA
CASKPGRGVQFF,TGTGCCAGCAAACCAGGGAGGGGTGTGCAGTTCTTC,TRBJ2-1,TRBD2,TRBV6-5,NA
CASIGEKNSNQPQHF,TGTGCCAGCATAGGGGAGAAAAATAGCAATCAGCCCCAGCATTTT,TRBJ1-5,NA,TRBV28,NA
CASSRSGVSNQPQHF,TGTGCCAGCAGTCGATCAGGGGTGAGCAATCAGCCCCAGCATTTT,TRBJ1-5,NA,TRBV6-5,NA
CSARVGGNSINEQFF,TGCAGTGCTAGAGTCGGCGGGAACTCAATCAATGAGCAGTTCTTC,TRBJ2-1,NA,TRBV20-1,NA
CASRGGTGTSYEQYF,TGTGCCAGCAGGGGGGGGACAGGAACCTCCTACGAGCAGTACTTC,TRBJ2-7,NA,TRBV12-3/TRBV12-4,NA
CSVRRYSGTGDTGELFF,TGCAGCGTACGGAGATACTCCGGGACAGGAGACACCGGGGAGCTGTTTTTT,TRBJ2-2,TRBD1,TRBV29-1,NA
CASIPLAGGLGDTQYF,TGTGCCAGCATCCCACTAGCGGGAGGGTTGGGAGATACGCAGTATTTT,TRBJ2-3,TRBD2,TRBV7-8,many
CASSLDRSNEQFF,TGTGCCAGCAGCTTAGATCGCAGCAATGAGCAGTTCTTC,TRBJ2-1,NA,TRBV13,NA
CASSFKLAGGLNTGELFF,TGTGCCAGCAGTTTTAAACTAGCGGGAGGATTGAACACCGGGGAGCTGTTTTTT,TRBJ2-2,TRBD2,TRBV28,many
CASSRGLAGETGELFF,TGTGCCAGCAGCAGAGGGCTAGCGGGAGAAACCGGGGAGCTGTTTTTT,TRBJ2-2,TRBD2,TRBV13,few
CASSQSRTGWTGELFF,TGTGCCAGCAGCCAATCCCGGACAGGGTGGACCGGGGAGCTGTTTTTT,TRBJ2-2,TRBD1,TRBV3-1,NA
CASSLVGGELADTQYF,TGTGCCAGCAGCTTAGTAGGGGGCGAGTTGGCAGATACGCAGTATTTT,TRBJ2-3,TRBD1,TRBV7-8,many
CASSYPGHLGSTDTQYF,TGTGCCAGCAGCTACCCGGGCCATTTGGGTAGCACAGATACGCAGTATTTT,TRBJ2-3,NA,TRBV11-3,NA
CASSLERSAVYGYTF,TGTGCCAGCAGCTTAGAACGTTCAGCCGTCTATGGCTACACCTTC,TRBJ1-2,NA,TRBV7-2,NA
CASSDFRDTEAFF,TGCGCCAGCAGTGATTTTAGGGACACTGAAGCTTTCTTT,TRBJ1-1,NA,TRBV10-2,once
CASSLFEGANEQFF,TGTGCCAGCAGCTTATTTGAGGGCGCCAATGAGCAGTTCTTC,TRBJ2-1,NA,TRBV7-9,NA
CASSLGGGRGDEQFF,TGTGCCAGCAGCTTAGGCGGGGGCCGCGGGGATGAGCAGTTCTTC,TRBJ2-1,NA,TRBV11-2,many
CASSPRTGEETQYF,TGTGCCAGCAGCCCAAGGACAGGGGAAGAGACCCAGTACTTC,TRBJ2-5,TRBD1,TRBV12-3/TRBV12-4,many
CASSPSDRNTGELFF,TGTGCCAGCAGTCCTTCGGACAGAAACACCGGGGAGCTGTTTTTT,TRBJ2-2,NA,TRBV6-4,NA
CASSLSGGIQETQYF,TGTGCCAGCAGCTTATCTGGCGGAATCCAAGAGACCCAGTACTTC,TRBJ2-5,NA,TRBV7-6,NA
CASSFLGQGTDNEQFF,TGTGCCAGCAGTTTTCTTGGACAGGGGACAGACAATGAGCAGTTCTTC,TRBJ2-1,TRBD1,TRBV28,NA
CASSLDRQGAAFF,TGTGCCAGCAGCTTAGATCGACAGGGGGCAGCTTTCTTT,TRBJ1-1,TRBD1,TRBV11-2,NA
CASSQEGYPYEQYF,TGTGCCAGCAGCCAAGAAGGGTATCCCTACGAGCAGTACTTC,TRBJ2-7,NA,TRBV3-1,NA
CASSQGLGQGETEAFF,TGCGCCAGCAGCCAAGGCCTGGGACAGGGTGAGACTGAAGCTTTCTTT,TRBJ1-1,TRBD1,TRBV4-1,many
CSVSQGTNTEAFF,TGCAGCGTTTCGCAGGGGACGAACACTGAAGCTTTCTTT,TRBJ1-1,NA,TRBV29-1,NA
CASNQGRTDTQYF,TGTGCCAGCAATCAGGGGAGAACAGATACGCAGTATTTT,TRBJ2-3,NA,TRBV2,many
CASSPYSNQPQHF,TGTGCCAGCAGTCCGTACAGCAATCAGCCCCAGCATTTT,TRBJ1-5,NA,TRBV6-1,few
CAGGRRANTEAFF,TGTGCCGGCGGGCGGAGGGCGAACACTGAAGCTTTCTTT,TRBJ1-1,NA,TRBV7-9,NA
CASRSRDTPLANYGYTF,TGTGCCAGTAGATCCCGGGACACACCTTTAGCTAACTATGGCTACACCTTC,TRBJ1-2,NA,TRBV19,few
CASSSVAADTQYF,TGTGCCAGCAGCTCCGTAGCGGCAGATACGCAGTATTTT,TRBJ2-3,NA,TRBV11-2,NA
CASRRGHNEKLFF,TGTGCCAGCAGGAGGGGGCATAATGAAAAACTGTTTTTT,TRBJ1-4,TRBD1,TRBV7-9,NA
CASSLELQETQYF,TGTGCCAGCAGCTTAGAGCTCCAAGAGACCCAGTACTTC,TRBJ2-5,NA,TRBV7-2,few
CASSLGHPGSLADTQYF,TGTGCCAGCAGCTTGGGACATCCAGGCTCTCTGGCAGATACGCAGTATTTT,TRBJ2-3,NA,TRBV12-3/TRBV12-4,NA
CASSQSPSGGPYRGTGELFF,TGCGCCAGCAGCCAATCCCCTAGCGGGGGACCCTACCGAGGCACCGGGGAGCTGTTTTTT,TRBJ2-2,TRBD2,TRBV4-1,NA
CASSLEVEETQYF,TGTGCCAGCAGCTTAGAAGTGGAAGAGACCCAGTACTTC,TRBJ2-5,NA,TRBV7-2,many
CATSRRDLNTEAFF,TGTGCCACCAGTAGACGGGACCTGAACACTGAAGCTTTCTTT,TRBJ1-1,NA,TRBV24-1,NA